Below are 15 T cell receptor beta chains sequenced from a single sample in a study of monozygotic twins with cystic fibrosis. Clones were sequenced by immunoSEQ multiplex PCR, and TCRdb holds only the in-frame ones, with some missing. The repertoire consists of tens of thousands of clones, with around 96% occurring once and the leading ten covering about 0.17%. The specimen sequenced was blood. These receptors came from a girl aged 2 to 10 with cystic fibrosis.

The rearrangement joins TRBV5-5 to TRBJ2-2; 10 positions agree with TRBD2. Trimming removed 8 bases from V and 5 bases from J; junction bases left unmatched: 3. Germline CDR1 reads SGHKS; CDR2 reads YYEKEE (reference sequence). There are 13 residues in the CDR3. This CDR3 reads CASTSGATGELFF. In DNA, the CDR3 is TGTGCCAGTACTAGCGGGGCGACCGGGGAGCTGTTTTTT.

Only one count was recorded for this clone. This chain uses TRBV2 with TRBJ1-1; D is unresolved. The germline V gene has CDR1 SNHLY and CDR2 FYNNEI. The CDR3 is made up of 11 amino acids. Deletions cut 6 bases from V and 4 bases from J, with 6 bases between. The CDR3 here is CASRGITEAFF. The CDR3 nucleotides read TGTGCCAGCAGAGGGATCACTGAAGCTTTCTTT.

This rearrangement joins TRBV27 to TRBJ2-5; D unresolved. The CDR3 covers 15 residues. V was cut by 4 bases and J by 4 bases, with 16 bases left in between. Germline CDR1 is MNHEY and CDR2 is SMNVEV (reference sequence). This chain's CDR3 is CASSSSPYQLETQYF. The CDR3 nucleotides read TGTGCCAGCAGTTCATCGCCATACCAGCTAGAGACCCAGTACTTC.

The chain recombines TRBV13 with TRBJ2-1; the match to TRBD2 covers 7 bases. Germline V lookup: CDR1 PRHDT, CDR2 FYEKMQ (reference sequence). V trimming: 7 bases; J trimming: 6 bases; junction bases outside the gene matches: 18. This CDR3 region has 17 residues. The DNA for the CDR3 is TGTGCCAGCAAACCCCTCGTCCTAGCGGAGGAGGTCAATGAGCAGTTCTTC. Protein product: CASKPLVLAEEVNEQFF.

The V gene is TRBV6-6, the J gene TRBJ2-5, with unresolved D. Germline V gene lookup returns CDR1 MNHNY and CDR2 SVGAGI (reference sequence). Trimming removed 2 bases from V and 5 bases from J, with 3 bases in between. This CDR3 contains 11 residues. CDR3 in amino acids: CASSYLETQYF. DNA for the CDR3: TGTGCCAGCAGTTACCTGGAGACCCAGTACTTC.

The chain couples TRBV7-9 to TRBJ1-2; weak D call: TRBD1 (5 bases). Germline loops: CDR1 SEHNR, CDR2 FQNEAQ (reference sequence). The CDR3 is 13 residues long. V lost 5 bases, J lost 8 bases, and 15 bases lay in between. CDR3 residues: CASSPGRDGGYTF. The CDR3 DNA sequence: TGTGCCAGCAGCCCCGGCAGGGATGGCGGCTACACCTTC.

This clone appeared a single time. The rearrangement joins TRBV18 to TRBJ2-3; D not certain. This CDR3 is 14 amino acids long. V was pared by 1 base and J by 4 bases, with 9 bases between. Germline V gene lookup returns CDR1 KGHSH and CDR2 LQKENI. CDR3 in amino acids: CASSPRERPDTQYF. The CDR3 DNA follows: TGTGCCAGCTCACCACGAGAAAGGCCAGATACGCAGTATTTT. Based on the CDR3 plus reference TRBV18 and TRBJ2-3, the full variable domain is NAGVMQNPRHLVRRRGQEARLRCSPMKGHSHVYWYRQLPEEGLKFMVYLQKENIIDESGMPKERFSAEFPKEGPSILRIQQVVRGDSAAYFCASSPRERPDTQYFGPGTRLTVL.

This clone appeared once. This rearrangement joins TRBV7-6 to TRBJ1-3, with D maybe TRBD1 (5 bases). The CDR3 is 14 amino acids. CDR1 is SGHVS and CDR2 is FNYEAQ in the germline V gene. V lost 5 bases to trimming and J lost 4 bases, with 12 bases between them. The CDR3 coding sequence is TGTGCCAGCAGCCCCGCAGGGACCGGAAACACCATATATTTT. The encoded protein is CASSPAGTGNTIYF.

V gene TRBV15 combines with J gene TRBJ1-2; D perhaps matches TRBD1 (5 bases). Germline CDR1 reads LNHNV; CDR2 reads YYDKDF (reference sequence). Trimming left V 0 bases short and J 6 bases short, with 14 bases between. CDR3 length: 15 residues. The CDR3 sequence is CATSRDRVQAHGYTF. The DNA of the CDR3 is TGTGCCACCAGCAGAGATCGTGTACAGGCCCATGGCTACACCTTC.

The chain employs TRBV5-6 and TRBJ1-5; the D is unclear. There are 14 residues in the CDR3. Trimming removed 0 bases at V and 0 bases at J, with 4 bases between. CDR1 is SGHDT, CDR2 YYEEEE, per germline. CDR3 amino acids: CASSLGSSNQPQHF. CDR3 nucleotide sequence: TGTGCCAGCAGCTTGGGCAGTAGCAATCAGCCCCAGCATTTT.

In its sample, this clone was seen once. The CDR3 loop reads CASSNRGPNSPLHF. The DNA of the CDR3 is TGTGCCAGCTCTAACAGGGGGCCTAATTCACCCCTCCACTTT. The gene calls are TRBV13 and TRBJ1-6; 9 nucleotides align to TRBD1. The CDR3 is 14 residues long. CDR1 is PRHDT and CDR2 is FYEKMQ in the germline V gene (reference sequence). Losses at the gene ends were 8 bases for V and 6 bases for J; bases not matched to a gene: 5.

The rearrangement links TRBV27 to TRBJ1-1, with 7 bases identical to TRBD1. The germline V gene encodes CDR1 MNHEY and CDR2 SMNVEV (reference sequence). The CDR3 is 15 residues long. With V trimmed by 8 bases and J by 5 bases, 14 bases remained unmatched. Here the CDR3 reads CASLPRQGGGTEAFF. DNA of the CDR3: TGTGCCAGCCTCCCAAGACAGGGTGGGGGAACTGAAGCTTTCTTT.

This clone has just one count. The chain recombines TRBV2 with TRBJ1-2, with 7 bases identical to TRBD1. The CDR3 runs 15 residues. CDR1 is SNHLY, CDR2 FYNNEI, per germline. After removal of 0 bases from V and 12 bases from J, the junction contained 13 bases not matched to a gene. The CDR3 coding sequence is TGTGCCAGCAGTGAAGCGCTAATAGGGGGCGGAATCCACACCTTC. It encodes CASSEALIGGGIHTF. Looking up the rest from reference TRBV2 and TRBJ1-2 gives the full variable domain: EPEVTQTPSHQVTQMGQEVILRCVPISNHLYFYWYRQILGQKVEFLVSFYNNEISEKSEIFDDQFSVERPDGSNFTLKIRSTKLEDSAMYFCASSEALIGGGIHTFGSGTRLTVV.

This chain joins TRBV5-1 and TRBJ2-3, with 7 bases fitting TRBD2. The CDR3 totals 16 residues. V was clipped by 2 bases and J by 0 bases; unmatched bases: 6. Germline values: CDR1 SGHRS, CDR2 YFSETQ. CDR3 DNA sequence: TGCGCCAGCAGCTTCGCGGGAGCGGGTAGCACAGATACGCAGTATTTT. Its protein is CASSFAGAGSTDTQYF.

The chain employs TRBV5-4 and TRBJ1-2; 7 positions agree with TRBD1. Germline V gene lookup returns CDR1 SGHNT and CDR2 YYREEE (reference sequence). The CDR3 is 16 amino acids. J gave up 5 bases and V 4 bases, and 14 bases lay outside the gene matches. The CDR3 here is CASSADRDRVWYGYTF. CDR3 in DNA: TGTGCCAGCAGCGCTGACAGGGATCGAGTTTGGTATGGCTACACCTTC.